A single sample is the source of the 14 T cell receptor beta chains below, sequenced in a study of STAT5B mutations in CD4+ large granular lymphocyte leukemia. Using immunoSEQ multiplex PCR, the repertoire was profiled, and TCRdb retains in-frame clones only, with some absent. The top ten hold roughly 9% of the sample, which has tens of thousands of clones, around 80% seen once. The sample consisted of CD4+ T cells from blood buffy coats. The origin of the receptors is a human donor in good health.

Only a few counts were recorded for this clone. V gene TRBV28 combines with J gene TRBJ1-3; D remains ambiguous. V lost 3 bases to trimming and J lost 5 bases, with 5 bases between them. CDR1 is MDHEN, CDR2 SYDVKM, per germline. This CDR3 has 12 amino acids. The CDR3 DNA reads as TGTGCCAGCAGTTTTAATCGAAACACCATATATTTT. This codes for CASSFNRNTIYF.

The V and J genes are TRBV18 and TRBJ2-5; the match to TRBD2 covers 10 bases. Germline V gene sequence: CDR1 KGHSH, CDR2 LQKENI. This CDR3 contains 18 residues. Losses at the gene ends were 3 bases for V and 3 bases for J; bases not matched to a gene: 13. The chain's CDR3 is CASSPLQSSGSMKETQYF. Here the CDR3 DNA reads TGTGCCAGCTCACCTCTTCAATCTAGCGGGAGTATGAAAGAGACCCAGTACTTC.

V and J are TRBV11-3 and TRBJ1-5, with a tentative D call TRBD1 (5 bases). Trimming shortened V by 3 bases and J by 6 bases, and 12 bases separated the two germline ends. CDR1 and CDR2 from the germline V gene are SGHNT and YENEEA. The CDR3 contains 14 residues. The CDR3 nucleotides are TGTGCCAGCAGCTTGGGGGGAGGCACTCAGCCCCAGCATTTT. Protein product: CASSLGGGTQPQHF.

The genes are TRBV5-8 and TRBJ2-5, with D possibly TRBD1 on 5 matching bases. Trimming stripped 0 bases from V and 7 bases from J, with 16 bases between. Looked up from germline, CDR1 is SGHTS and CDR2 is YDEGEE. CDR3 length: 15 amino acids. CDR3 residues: CASSLGQSLSWTQYF. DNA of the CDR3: TGTGCCAGCAGCTTGGGACAGTCTTTATCGTGGACCCAGTACTTC.

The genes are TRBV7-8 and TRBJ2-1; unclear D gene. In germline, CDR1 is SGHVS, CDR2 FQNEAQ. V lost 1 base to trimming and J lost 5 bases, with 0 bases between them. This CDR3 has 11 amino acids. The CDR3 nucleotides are TGTGCCAGCAGCTTAGACAATGAGCAGTTCTTC. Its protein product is CASSLDNEQFF. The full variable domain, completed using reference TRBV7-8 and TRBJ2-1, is GAGVSQSPRYKVAKRGQDVALRCDPISGHVSLFWYQQALGQGPEFLTYFQNEAQLDKSGLPSDRFFAERPEGSVSTLKIQRTQQEDSAVYLCASSLDNEQFFGPGTRLTVL.

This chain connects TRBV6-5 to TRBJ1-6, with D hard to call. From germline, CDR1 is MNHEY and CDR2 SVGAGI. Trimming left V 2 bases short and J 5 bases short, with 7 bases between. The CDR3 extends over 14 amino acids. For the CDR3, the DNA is TGTGCCAGCAGTTACGGGGTGAATAATTCACCCCTCCACTTT. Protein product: CASSYGVNNSPLHF.

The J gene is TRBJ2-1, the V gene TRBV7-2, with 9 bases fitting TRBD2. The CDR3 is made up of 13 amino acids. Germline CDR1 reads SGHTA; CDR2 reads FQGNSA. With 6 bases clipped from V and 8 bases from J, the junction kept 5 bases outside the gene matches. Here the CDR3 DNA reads TGTGCCAGCAGGCGGGGACTAGCCTATGAGCAGTTCTTC. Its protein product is CASRRGLAYEQFF.

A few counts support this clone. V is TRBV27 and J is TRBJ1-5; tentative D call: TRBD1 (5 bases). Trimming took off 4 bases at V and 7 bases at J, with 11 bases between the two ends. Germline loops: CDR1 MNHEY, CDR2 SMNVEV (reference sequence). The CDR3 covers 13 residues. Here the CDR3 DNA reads TGTGCCAGCAGTTCCAGTGGGGGGCAGCCCCAGCATTTT. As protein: CASSSSGGQPQHF.

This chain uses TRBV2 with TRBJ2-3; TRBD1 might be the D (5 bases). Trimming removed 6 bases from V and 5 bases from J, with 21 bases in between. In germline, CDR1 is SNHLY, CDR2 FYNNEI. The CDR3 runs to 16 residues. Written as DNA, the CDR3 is TGTGCCAGCAGGGAAAGGGCAGGGCGTGGACAAGATACGCAGTATTTT. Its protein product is CASRERAGRGQDTQYF.

The CDR3 DNA reads as TGTGCCAGCAGCTTAGGCAGATTACTCTATGGCTACACCTTC. Translating it yields CASSLGRLLYGYTF. The rearrangement uses TRBV7-2 and TRBJ1-2; D gene uncertain. Germline CDR1 and CDR2: SGHTA and FQGNSA. The CDR3 runs to 14 residues. Between the trimmed V and J ends, which lost 1 base and 4 bases, there was a span of 10 bases. The whole variable domain, filled in from reference TRBV7-2 and TRBJ1-2, reads GAGVSQSPSNKVTEKGKDVELRCDPISGHTALYWYRQSLGQGLEFLIYFQGNSAPDKSGLPSDRFSAERTGGSVSTLTIQRTQQEDSAVYLCASSLGRLLYGYTFGSGTRLTVV.

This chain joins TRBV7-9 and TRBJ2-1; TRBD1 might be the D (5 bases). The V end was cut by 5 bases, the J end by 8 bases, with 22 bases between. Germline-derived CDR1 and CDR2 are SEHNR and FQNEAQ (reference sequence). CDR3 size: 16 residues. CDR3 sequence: CASSPTPTVMSDEQFF. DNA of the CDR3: TGTGCCAGCAGCCCGACCCCGACAGTCATGAGCGATGAGCAGTTCTTC.

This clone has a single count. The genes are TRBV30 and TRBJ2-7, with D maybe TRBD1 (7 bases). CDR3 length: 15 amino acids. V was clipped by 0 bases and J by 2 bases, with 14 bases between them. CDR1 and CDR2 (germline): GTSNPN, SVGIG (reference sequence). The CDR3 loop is CAWSVGGTATYEQYF. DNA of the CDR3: TGTGCCTGGAGTGTCGGAGGGACAGCAACCTACGAGCAGTACTTC. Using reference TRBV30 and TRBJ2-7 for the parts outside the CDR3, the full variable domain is SQTIHQWPATLVQPVGSPLSLECTVEGTSNPNLYWYRQAAGRGLQLLFYSVGIGQISSEVPQNLSASRPQDRQFILSSKKLLLSDSGFYLCAWSVGGTATYEQYFGPGTRLTVT.

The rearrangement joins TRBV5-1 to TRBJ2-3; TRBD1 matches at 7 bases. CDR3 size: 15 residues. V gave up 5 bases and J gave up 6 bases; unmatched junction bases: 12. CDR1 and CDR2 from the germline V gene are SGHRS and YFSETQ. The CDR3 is CASSSGQTPLDTQYF. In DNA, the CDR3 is TGCGCCAGCAGTTCGGGACAGACCCCCTTGGATACGCAGTATTTT.

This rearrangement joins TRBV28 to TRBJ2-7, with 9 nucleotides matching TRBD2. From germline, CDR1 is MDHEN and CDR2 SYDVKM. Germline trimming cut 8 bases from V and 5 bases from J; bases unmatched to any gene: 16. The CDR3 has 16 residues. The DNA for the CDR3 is TGTGCCAGCTACGAAATGGGTAGCGGGAGTACCCACGAGCAGTACTTC. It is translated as CASYEMGSGSTHEQYF.